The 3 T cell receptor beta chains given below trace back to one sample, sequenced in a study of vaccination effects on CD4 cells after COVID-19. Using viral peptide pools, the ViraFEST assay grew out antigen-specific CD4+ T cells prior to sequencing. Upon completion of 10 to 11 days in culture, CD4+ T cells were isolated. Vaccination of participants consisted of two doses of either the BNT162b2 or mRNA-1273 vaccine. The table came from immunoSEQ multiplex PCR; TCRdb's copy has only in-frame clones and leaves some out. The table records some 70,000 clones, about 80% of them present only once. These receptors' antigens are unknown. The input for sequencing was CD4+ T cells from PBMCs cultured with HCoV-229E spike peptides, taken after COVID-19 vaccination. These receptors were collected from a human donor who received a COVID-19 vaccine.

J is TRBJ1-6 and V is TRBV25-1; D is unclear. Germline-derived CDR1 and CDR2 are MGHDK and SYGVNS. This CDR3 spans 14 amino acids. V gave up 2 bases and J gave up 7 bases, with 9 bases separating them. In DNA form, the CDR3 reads TGTGCCAGCAGTGAAATCCACGGAAATTCACCCCTCCACTTT. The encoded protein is CASSEIHGNSPLHF.

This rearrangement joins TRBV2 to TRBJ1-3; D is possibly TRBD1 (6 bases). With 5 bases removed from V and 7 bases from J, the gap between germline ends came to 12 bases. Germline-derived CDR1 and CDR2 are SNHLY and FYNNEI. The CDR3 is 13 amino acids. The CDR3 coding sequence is TGTGCCAGCAGTATACAGGGTCCCAACACCATATATTTT. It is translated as CASSIQGPNTIYF.

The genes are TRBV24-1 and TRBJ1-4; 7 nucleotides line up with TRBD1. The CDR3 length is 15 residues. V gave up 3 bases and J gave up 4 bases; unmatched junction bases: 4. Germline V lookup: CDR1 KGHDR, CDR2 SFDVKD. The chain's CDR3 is CATSDSRGSNEKLFF. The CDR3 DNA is TGTGCCACCAGTGATAGCAGGGGGAGTAATGAAAAACTGTTTTTT.